The 31 T cell receptor beta chains reported below all come from one sample, sequenced in a study of cytomegalovirus exposure and HLA in healthy donors. The primer mix had 60 Vbeta and 13 Jbeta primers. Produced via immunoSEQ multiplex PCR; TCRdb's table is partial and in-frame only. This sample carries around 190,000 clones, around 80% of them seen once, and the ten largest clones take around 6%. The sequenced material came from PBMCs. The receptors shown here come from a man aged 35-49 years in good health and CMV-seronegative.

This chain uses TRBV6-5 with TRBJ1-4; D unresolved. The CDR3 sequence is 15 residues long. Trimming took off 6 bases at V and 0 bases at J, with 11 bases between the two ends. Germline V lookup: CDR1 MNHEY, CDR2 SVGAGI. CDR3 protein: CASRVRRSTNEKLFF. The CDR3 DNA follows: TGTGCCAGCAGAGTAAGGAGGTCAACTAATGAAAAACTGTTTTTT.

J is TRBJ2-7 and V is TRBV7-2; 7 positions match TRBD2. The CDR3 totals 13 residues. Germline V gives CDR1 SGHTA, CDR2 FQGNSA. J was trimmed by 5 bases and V by 5 bases; bases with no gene match: 6. CDR3 coding DNA: TGTGCCAGCAGCCCCAAGGGAGGGGACGAGCAGTACTTC. It encodes CASSPKGGDEQYF.

V gene TRBV7-2 combines with J gene TRBJ1-4, with 7 bases identical to TRBD1. Germline V gene lookup returns CDR1 SGHTA and CDR2 FQGNSA. This CDR3 is built from 17 residues. The junction had 15 bases not matched to a gene; V was cut back by 3 bases and J by 8 bases. The CDR3 DNA follows: TGTGCCAGCAGCTTGATACAGGGGATTTTGGATCGGGAAAAACTGTTTTTT. It yields the protein CASSLIQGILDREKLFF.

The rearrangement uses TRBV19 and TRBJ2-1; tentative D call: TRBD2 (5 bases). The CDR3 is made up of 15 amino acids. Germline CDR1 reads LNHDA; CDR2 reads SQIVND (reference sequence). V was cut by 7 bases and J by 6 bases, with 19 bases left in between. In DNA form, the CDR3 reads TGTGCCAGTAAACTCGGACTGACGGCCCCCAATGAGCAGTTCTTC. Encoded protein: CASKLGLTAPNEQFF.

The chain is built from TRBV6-6 and TRBJ2-1; 8 nucleotides agree with TRBD1. Germline V lookup: CDR1 MNHNY, CDR2 SVGAGI (reference sequence). The ends lost 8 bases at V and 8 bases at J; junction bases unmatched: 14. The CDR3 spans 15 residues. The CDR3 region is CASPPSGQGIDEQFF. In DNA form, the CDR3 reads TGTGCCAGCCCCCCCTCCGGACAGGGAATAGATGAGCAGTTCTTC.

This clone was detected only once. The V call is TRBV19, the J call TRBJ2-1; TRBD2 agrees at 7 bases. V was clipped by 2 bases and J by 5 bases; unmatched bases: 3. CDR1 and CDR2 (germline): LNHDA, SQIVND (reference sequence). CDR3 size: 14 residues. Here the CDR3 DNA reads TGTGCCAGTAGTATAATGGGACTAAACAATGAGCAGTTCTTC. Protein sequence: CASSIMGLNNEQFF.

The chain is built from TRBV5-1 and TRBJ2-1; 7 positions agree with TRBD1. This CDR3 has 14 residues. The germline CDR1 and CDR2 sequences are SGHRS and YFSETQ. Trimming cost V 3 bases and J 7 bases; bases outside gene matches: 7. The CDR3 nucleotides are TGCGCCAGCAGCTCACAGGGGACGGAGAATGAGCAGTTCTTC. Translation: CASSSQGTENEQFF.

The chain has TRBV9 and TRBJ2-1; 9 bases align to TRBD2. Germline trimming cut 1 base from V and 5 bases from J; bases unmatched to any gene: 4. CDR3 length equals 15 residues. Germline V gene lookup returns CDR1 SGDLS and CDR2 YYNGEE. The CDR3 is CASSVSSGGNNEQFF. The CDR3 region has the DNA TGTGCCAGCAGCGTAAGCAGCGGGGGGAACAATGAGCAGTTCTTC.

The chain is built from TRBV7-3 and TRBJ2-5, with 13 bases fitting TRBD2. The CDR3 spans 16 residues. The ends lost 4 bases at V and 5 bases at J; junction bases unmatched: 7. The germline V gene encodes CDR1 SGHTA and CDR2 FQGTGA. The CDR3 region has the DNA TGTGCCAGCAGCTCCGGACTAGCGGGAGCTAGGGAGACCCAGTACTTC. Translated, it gives CASSSGLAGARETQYF.

V is TRBV7-9 and J is TRBJ2-5; 11 positions agree with TRBD1. Germline V gene lookup returns CDR1 SEHNR and CDR2 FQNEAQ (reference sequence). The CDR3 sequence is 15 residues long. The V and J ends lost 5 bases and 4 bases, in that order; junction bases with no gene match: 6. CDR3 protein: CASSPGTGGGETQYF. CDR3 nucleotide sequence: TGTGCCAGCAGCCCCGGGACAGGGGGGGGAGAGACCCAGTACTTC.

This clone showed up just once. CDR3 amino acids: CASSLQGFTDTQYF. Here the CDR3 DNA reads TGTGCCAGTAGTCTCCAGGGGTTCACAGATACGCAGTATTTT. The rearrangement links TRBV19 to TRBJ2-3; D perhaps matches TRBD1 (6 bases). The germline V gene has CDR1 LNHDA and CDR2 SQIVND (reference sequence). This CDR3 is 14 amino acids long. V lost 5 bases and J 2 bases, leaving 11 bases between the germline ends. The full variable domain, completed using reference TRBV19 and TRBJ2-3, is DGGITQSPKYLFRKEGQNVTLSCEQNLNHDAMYWYRQDPGQGLRLIYYSQIVNDFQKGDIAEGYSVSREKKESFPLTVTSAQKNPTAFYLCASSLQGFTDTQYFGPGTRLTVL.

The chain joins TRBV27 to TRBJ1-1; no reliable D call. The V gene lost 5 bases and the J gene lost 1 base, with 14 bases spanning the gap. The germline V gene encodes CDR1 MNHEY and CDR2 SMNVEV (reference sequence). The CDR3 has 15 residues. The CDR3 coding sequence is TGTGCCAGCAGTAGACCCAGACACCAGAACACTGAAGCTTTCTTT. It is translated as CASSRPRHQNTEAFF.

V gene TRBV6-5 combines with J gene TRBJ2-7; TRBD2 matches at 8 bases. The CDR3 runs 15 residues. Germline CDR1 is MNHEY and CDR2 is SVGAGI. V was pared by 4 bases and J by 2 bases, with 7 bases of the junction left unmatched. CDR3 DNA sequence: TGTGCCAGCAGTTCCCACTTACTAGCGGCCTACGAGCAGTACTTC. Its translation: CASSSHLLAAYEQYF.

The CDR3 sequence: CASSLDRGKAKNIQYF. The DNA for the CDR3 is TGTGCCAGTAGCTTGGACAGGGGAAAAGCCAAAAACATTCAGTACTTC. The V gene is TRBV19, the J gene TRBJ2-4; 9 positions agree with TRBD1. CDR1 and CDR2 from the germline V gene are LNHDA and SQIVND (reference sequence). This CDR3 has 16 residues. Trimming at V came to 6 bases and at J to 0 bases, leaving 6 bases not matched to a gene.

This chain links TRBV27 with TRBJ2-7; no definite D call. Germline-derived CDR1 and CDR2 are MNHEY and SMNVEV (reference sequence). Trimming removed 7 bases at V and 2 bases at J, with 3 bases between. The CDR3 consists of 10 residues. The DNA of the CDR3 is TGTGCCAGCACAGCCTACGAGCAGTACTTC. Translating it yields CASTAYEQYF.

The chain combines TRBV19 with TRBJ2-2; 13 bases are shared with TRBD2. The CDR3 runs to 19 residues. Germline assignment: CDR1 LNHDA and CDR2 SQIVND (reference sequence). Trimming removed 5 bases from V and 7 bases from J; junction bases left unmatched: 16. Here the CDR3 reads CASSSSPGLAGFNDGELFF. In DNA form, the CDR3 reads TGTGCCAGTAGTTCATCTCCGGGACTAGCGGGATTTAATGACGGGGAGCTGTTTTTT. Full variable domain (outside the CDR3, taken from reference TRBV19 and TRBJ2-2): DGGITQSPKYLFRKEGQNVTLSCEQNLNHDAMYWYRQDPGQGLRLIYYSQIVNDFQKGDIAEGYSVSREKKESFPLTVTSAQKNPTAFYLCASSSSPGLAGFNDGELFFGEGSRLTVL.

The chain links TRBV4-3 to TRBJ2-3, with 10 bases lining up with TRBD2. Unmatched junction bases numbered 12, after V lost 4 bases and J lost 5 bases. There are 17 residues in the CDR3. The germline CDR1 and CDR2 sequences are LGHNA and YSLEER. CDR3 region: CASSPSPSGGAGDTQYF. Here the CDR3 DNA reads TGCGCCAGCAGCCCCTCCCCCAGCGGGGGGGCCGGAGATACGCAGTATTTT.

This clone was counted once. Mismatch with germline at one junction end may stem from a read error. The chain couples TRBV7-9 to TRBJ1-2; D call uncertain. CDR1 is SEHNR, CDR2 FQNEAQ, per germline (reference sequence). The CDR3 spans 12 residues. The CDR3 protein is CSSSPSGSGYTF. The CDR3 DNA is TGTTCCAGCAGCCCTTCGGGGAGTGGCTACACCTTC.

This chain links TRBV6-5 with TRBJ2-7, with TRBD2 as a possible D gene (6 bases). Trimming left V 5 bases short and J 7 bases short, with 18 bases between. Germline CDR1 is MNHEY and CDR2 is SVGAGI. This CDR3 is 14 amino acids long. The CDR3 reads CASSPIGSAGEQYF. The CDR3 nucleotides are TGTGCCAGCAGTCCGATCGGGTCGGCGGGGGAGCAGTACTTC.

This chain uses TRBV9 with TRBJ1-2, with no clear D. The CDR3 runs to 16 residues. Germline values: CDR1 SGDLS, CDR2 YYNGEE. The germline V and J ends were trimmed by 2 bases and 8 bases, with 22 bases remaining between them. DNA of the CDR3: TGTGCCAGCAGCGTCCCCTTAGGGCCCCTAGCTACGGGCTACACCTTC. The encoded protein is CASSVPLGPLATGYTF.

This clone appeared a single time. This sequence joins TRBV7-9 and TRBJ2-2, with 9 bases lining up with TRBD1. This CDR3 is 13 amino acids long. Germline CDR1 is SEHNR and CDR2 is FQNEAQ (reference sequence). J was trimmed by 6 bases and V by 10 bases; bases with no gene match: 6. CDR3 loop: CATGQGWAGELFF. Written as DNA, the CDR3 is TGTGCCACAGGACAGGGGTGGGCCGGGGAGCTGTTTTTT.

This chain connects TRBV10-2 to TRBJ2-1, with 11 bases matching TRBD2. CDR1 and CDR2 (germline): WSHSY, SAAADI. V was pared by 3 bases and J by 6 bases, with 4 bases of the junction left unmatched. The CDR3 has 15 amino acids. The CDR3 is CASSDRLAGLNEQFF. The CDR3 bases are TGCGCCAGCAGTGACCGACTAGCGGGACTCAATGAGCAGTTCTTC.

J is TRBJ1-1 and V is TRBV5-6, with D possibly TRBD1 on 6 matching bases. The CDR3 loop spans 19 amino acids. Germline V CDR1 and CDR2: SGHDT, YYEEEE. Trimming cost V 6 bases and J 1 base, with 28 bases left between them. Here the CDR3 DNA reads TGTGCCAGCACCAACCGGTGGGGAAATGGGGGGGCAGGGAACACTGAAGCTTTCTTT. Translation gives CASTNRWGNGGAGNTEAFF.

The sample holds one count of this clone. The V gene is TRBV7-8, the J gene TRBJ1-5; TRBD1 might be the D (6 bases). This CDR3 is built from 15 residues. Deletions cut 5 bases from V and 0 bases from J, with 11 bases between. Looked up from germline, CDR1 is SGHVS and CDR2 is FQNEAQ. The CDR3 DNA sequence: TGTGCCAGCAGCCGCCACAGGGATAGCAATCAGCCCCAGCATTTT. Translation: CASSRHRDSNQPQHF.

The DNA for the CDR3 is TGTGCCAGTGCGACAGGGGAGGAAACTAATGAAAAACTGTTTTTT. Protein sequence: CASATGEETNEKLFF. This chain joins TRBV19 and TRBJ1-4, with 8 bases fitting TRBD1. V lost 8 bases to trimming and J lost 1 base; unmatched junction nucleotides: 6. There are 15 residues in the CDR3. In germline, CDR1 is LNHDA, CDR2 SQIVND (reference sequence).

This clone was found a few times. This sequence joins TRBV7-9 and TRBJ2-5; 7 nucleotides agree with TRBD2. The CDR3 sequence is 16 residues long. Trimming at V came to 5 bases and at J to 5 bases, leaving 14 bases not matched to a gene. CDR1 is SEHNR and CDR2 is FQNEAQ in the germline V gene (reference sequence). The CDR3 reads CASSPVRGGMRETQYF. The CDR3 DNA reads as TGTGCCAGCAGCCCAGTCCGGGGAGGGATGAGGGAGACCCAGTACTTC.

This sequence joins TRBV2 and TRBJ2-2; 9 nucleotides align to TRBD2. The CDR3 runs to 16 residues. The ends lost 6 bases at V and 1 base at J; junction bases unmatched: 6. Germline assignment: CDR1 SNHLY and CDR2 FYNNEI. CDR3 nucleotide sequence: TGTGCCAGCAGAGTGAGCGGGGGGCAGAACACCGGGGAGCTGTTTTTT. Its protein is CASRVSGGQNTGELFF.

Concerning this clone: The sample has other DNA sequences that encode this CDR3 too. The chain links TRBV4-1 to TRBJ1-1; D gene uncertain. Trimming took 0 bases from V and 2 from J, leaving 4 bases between them. This CDR3 has 13 amino acids. From germline, CDR1 is MGHRA and CDR2 YSYEKL. The DNA for the CDR3 is TGCGCCAGCAGCCAAGATAGAAACACTGAAGCTTTCTTT. This sequence encodes CASSQDRNTEAFF.

The V and J genes are TRBV27 and TRBJ2-4; the D is unclear. CDR1 is MNHEY and CDR2 is SMNVEV in the germline V gene (reference sequence). This CDR3 has 13 residues. Trimming removed 7 bases from V and 5 bases from J, with 12 bases in between. CDR3 sequence (DNA): TGTGCCAGCACCTCCCTTAATGAAAACATTCAGTACTTC. It specifies CASTSLNENIQYF.

This clone was seen a handful of times. This chain connects TRBV9 to TRBJ2-7; D may be TRBD1 (5 bases). CDR1 is SGDLS and CDR2 is YYNGEE in the germline V gene. Trimming cost V 4 bases and J 3 bases, with 8 bases left between them. CDR3 length: 12 residues. The CDR3 nucleotides read TGTGCCAGCAGCCCAGGGTTCTACGAGCAGTACTTC. Protein product: CASSPGFYEQYF.

The chain carries TRBV29-1 and TRBJ1-1; 8 positions agree with TRBD1. The CDR3 covers 15 residues. From germline, CDR1 is SQVTM and CDR2 ANQGSEA. Germline trimming cut 7 bases from V and 0 bases from J; bases unmatched to any gene: 10. The CDR3 region has the DNA TGCAGCGGAAAACAGGGGGTTACCCTGAACACTGAAGCTTTCTTT. Amino acid sequence: CSGKQGVTLNTEAFF. Variable domain in full (rest from reference TRBV29-1 and TRBJ1-1): SAVISQKPSRDICQRGTSLTIQCQVDSQVTMMFWYRQQPGQSLTLIATANQGSEATYESGFVIDKFPISRPNLTFSTLTVSNMSPEDSSIYLCSGKQGVTLNTEAFFGQGTRLTVV.